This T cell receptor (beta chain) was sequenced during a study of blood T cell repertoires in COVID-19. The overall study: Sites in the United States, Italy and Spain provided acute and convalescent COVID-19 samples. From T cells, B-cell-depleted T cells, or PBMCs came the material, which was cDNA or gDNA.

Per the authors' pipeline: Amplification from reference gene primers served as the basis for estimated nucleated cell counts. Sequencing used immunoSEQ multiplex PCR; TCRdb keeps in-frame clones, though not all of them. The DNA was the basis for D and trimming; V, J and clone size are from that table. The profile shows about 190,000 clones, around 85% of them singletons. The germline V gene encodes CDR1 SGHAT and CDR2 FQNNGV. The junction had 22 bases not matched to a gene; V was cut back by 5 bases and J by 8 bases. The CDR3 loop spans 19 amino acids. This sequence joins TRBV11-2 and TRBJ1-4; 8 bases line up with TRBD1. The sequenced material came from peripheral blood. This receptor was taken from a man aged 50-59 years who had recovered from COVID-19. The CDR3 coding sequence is TGTGCCAGCAGCCTGAGAACGAATACCGCCCAGGGGGCTCGGGAAAAACTGTTTTTT. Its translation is CASSLRTNTAQGAREKLFF.